This T cell receptor (beta chain) was sequenced in a study of post-analysis software for immune sequencing data. Germline V gene data show CDR1 as SQVTM and CDR2 as ANQGSEA. Trimming removed 8 bases from V and 3 bases from J; junction bases left unmatched: 6. This CDR3 has 13 amino acids. Study-wide points: Relative to controls, patients with multiple sclerosis showed significantly lower normalized Chao1 diversity. Pronounced co-clustering by F measure was evident among identically batched samples. TRBV5-6, TRBV5-1 and TRBV20-1 belonged to a set of about five TRBV segments that were more frequent in patients than controls.

Unique molecular identifiers were present in the TCR beta cDNA libraries. TCRdb redid the calling of the PCR reads with MiXCR, one entry per CDR3 protein. Of about 820,000 distinct CDR3 sequences in the sample, roughly half were seen once. With regard to this clonotype: What it binds is not known.

The sequencing input was blood. This chain uses TRBV29-1 with TRBJ2-3; TRBD1 aligns across 9 bases. This clonotype was sampled from a girl between 10 and 17 years old with multiple sclerosis. This CDR3 reads CSPRDRATDTQYF. Written as DNA, the CDR3 is TGCAGCCCAAGGGACAGGGCTACAGATACGCAGTATTTT.